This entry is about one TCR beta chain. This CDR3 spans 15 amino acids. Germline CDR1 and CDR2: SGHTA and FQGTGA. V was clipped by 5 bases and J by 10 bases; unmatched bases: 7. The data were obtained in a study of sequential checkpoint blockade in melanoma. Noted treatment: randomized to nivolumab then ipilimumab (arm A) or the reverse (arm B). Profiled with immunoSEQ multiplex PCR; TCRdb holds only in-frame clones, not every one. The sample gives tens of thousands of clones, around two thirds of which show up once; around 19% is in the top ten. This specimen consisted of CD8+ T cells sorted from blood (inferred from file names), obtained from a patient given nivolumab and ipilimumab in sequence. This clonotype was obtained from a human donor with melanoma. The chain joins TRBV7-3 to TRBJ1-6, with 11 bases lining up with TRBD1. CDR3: CASSPTGTGGSPLHF. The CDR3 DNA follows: TGTGCCAGCAGCCCCACCGGGACAGGGGGGTCACCCCTCCACTTT. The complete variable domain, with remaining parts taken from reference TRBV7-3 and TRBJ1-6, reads GAGVSQTPSNKVTEKGKYVELRCDPISGHTALYWYRQSLGQGPEFLIYFQGTGAADDSGLPNDRFFAVRPEGSVSTLKIQRTERGDSAVYLCASSPTGTGGSPLHFGNGTRLTVT.